These 25 T cell receptor beta chains were all obtained from the same sample, sequenced in a study of blood T cell repertoires in COVID-19. Libraries were prepared by immunoSEQ multiplex PCR; TCRdb keeps only in-frame clonotypes and omits some of them. Of approximately 390,000 clones in the sample, about 90% were seen once. The sequencing sample was made of peripheral blood. The receptors originated from a man aged 18-30 years with active or convalescent COVID-19.

The rearrangement uses TRBV5-1 and TRBJ2-1; 9 positions agree with TRBD2. V lost 5 bases to trimming and J lost 2 bases; unmatched junction nucleotides: 8. Germline CDR1 is SGHRS and CDR2 is YFSETQ. The length of the CDR3 is 16 residues. CDR3 sequence: CASRQGTSLTYNEQFF. DNA for the CDR3: TGCGCCAGCAGGCAAGGGACTAGCCTCACCTACAATGAGCAGTTCTTC.

This clone was observed a single time. This chain uses TRBV9 with TRBJ1-2; 8 bases agree with TRBD1. The CDR3 loop spans 13 amino acids. From germline, CDR1 is SGDLS and CDR2 YYNGEE. V trimming: 3 bases; J trimming: 5 bases; junction bases outside the gene matches: 3. The CDR3, as DNA: TGTGCCAGCAGCGCCCAGGGGGCGTATGGCTACACCTTC. Its translation: CASSAQGAYGYTF.

The chain carries TRBV19 and TRBJ1-5, with D possibly matching TRBD1 (5 bases). The CDR3 totals 15 residues. From germline, CDR1 is LNHDA and CDR2 SQIVND (reference sequence). V lost 8 bases to trimming and J lost 2 bases, with 16 bases between them. Written as DNA, the CDR3 is TGTGCCAGTGAAAGGGATCGACAGCGCAATCAGCCCCAGCATTTT. Protein product: CASERDRQRNQPQHF.

The V and J genes are TRBV4-2 and TRBJ1-2; D possibly corresponds to TRBD1 (6 bases). The germline V and J ends were trimmed by 0 bases and 4 bases, with 15 bases remaining between them. Germline V gives CDR1 LGHNA, CDR2 YNFKEQ. The CDR3 totals 16 residues. Here the CDR3 DNA reads TGTGCCAGCAGCCAAGATCCAGGGGTGGTGGGCTATGGCTACACCTTC. The encoded protein is CASSQDPGVVGYGYTF.

This sequence joins TRBV4-3 and TRBJ2-4, with TRBD2 matching 13 bases. V was pared by 4 bases and J by 6 bases, with 15 bases of the junction left unmatched. The V gene's germline CDR1 is LGHNA and CDR2 YSLEER. The CDR3 totals 19 residues. The CDR3 reads CASSPSLLLAGGRGNIQYF. The CDR3 bases are TGCGCCAGCAGCCCAAGCCTCTTACTAGCGGGAGGGCGGGGAAACATTCAGTACTTC.

The chain is built from TRBV6-5 and TRBJ2-7, with 11 bases that match TRBD2. CDR1 and CDR2 from the germline V gene are MNHEY and SVGAGI. V lost 6 bases and J lost 2; bases outside the gene matches: 6. CDR3 length: 15 residues. DNA for the CDR3: TGTGCCAGCAGCACTAGCGGGAGAACCACCTACGAGCAGTACTTC. Translated, it gives CASSTSGRTTYEQYF.

The V and J genes are TRBV19 and TRBJ2-1; a weak D match, TRBD2 (5 bases). Germline CDR1 reads LNHDA; CDR2 reads SQIVND (reference sequence). CDR3 length: 15 amino acids. V shed 0 bases and J shed 9 bases, with 15 bases lying between them. This CDR3 is CASSIEFGSAGEQFF. The CDR3 nucleotides read TGTGCCAGTAGTATAGAGTTTGGTAGTGCGGGTGAGCAGTTCTTC.

The chain couples TRBV7-9 to TRBJ2-7; tentative D call: TRBD2 (6 bases). Trimming shortened V by 4 bases and J by 5 bases, and 18 bases separated the two germline ends. This CDR3 is built from 15 residues. Germline CDR1 reads SEHNR; CDR2 reads FQNEAQ (reference sequence). The CDR3 spells CASSSPFAGNHEQYF. CDR3 coding DNA: TGTGCCAGCAGCTCGCCCTTTGCGGGGAACCACGAGCAGTACTTC. Full variable domain (outside the CDR3, taken from reference TRBV7-9 and TRBJ2-7): DTGVSQNPRHKITKRGQNVTFRCDPISEHNRLYWYRQTLGQGPEFLTYFQNEAQLEKSRLLSDRFSAERPKGSFSTLEIQRTEQGDSAMYLCASSSPFAGNHEQYFGPGTRLTVT.

The rearrangement links TRBV9 to TRBJ2-1, with TRBD2 matching 9 bases. CDR1 SGDLS and CDR2 YYNGEE come from the germline V gene. V trimming: 3 bases; J trimming: 8 bases; junction bases outside the gene matches: 0. The CDR3 has 12 residues. The DNA of the CDR3 is TGTGCCAGCAGCGCTAGCGGGGATGAGCAGTTCTTC. It specifies CASSASGDEQFF.

This clone was recorded a few times. The chain couples TRBV6-5 to TRBJ1-2; perhaps TRBD1 as D (6 bases). V was trimmed by 4 bases and J by 8 bases, leaving 11 bases between them. This CDR3 has 12 amino acids. Germline V gene sequence: CDR1 MNHEY, CDR2 SVGAGI. CDR3 in DNA: TGTGCCAGCAGTTCAACAGGGTTAGGCTACACCTTC. Protein product: CASSSTGLGYTF.

This clone has more than one count but fewer than ten. The V call is TRBV12-3 or TRBV12-4, the J call TRBJ1-3; no reliable D call. Trimming cost V 3 bases and J 10 bases, with 10 bases left between them. CDR3 length: 12 amino acids. The CDR3 here is CASSFPPATIYF. CDR3 nucleotide sequence: TGTGCCAGCAGTTTCCCGCCCGCGACCATATATTTT.

The V gene is TRBV7-8, the J gene TRBJ2-1, with D maybe TRBD1 (6 bases). V lost 4 bases to trimming and J lost 10 bases, with 14 bases between them. Germline V gene sequence: CDR1 SGHVS, CDR2 FQNEAQ. The CDR3 totals 13 residues. CDR3 protein: CASSYHRDREQFF. CDR3 DNA: TGTGCCAGCAGCTACCACAGGGACCGCGAGCAGTTCTTC.

The chain employs TRBV6-6 and TRBJ1-2; D remains unclear. Deletions cut 4 bases from V and 4 bases from J, with 16 bases between. This CDR3 has 15 residues. Germline assignment: CDR1 MNHNY and CDR2 SVGAGI (reference sequence). CDR3 residues: CASSSPGEGSYGYTF. The DNA of the CDR3 is TGTGCCAGCAGTTCCCCCGGGGAAGGGAGCTATGGCTACACCTTC.

The chain joins TRBV4-1 to TRBJ2-7; 9 bases map to TRBD2. The CDR3 loop spans 17 amino acids. Germline values: CDR1 MGHRA, CDR2 YSYEKL. The V and J ends lost 4 bases and 3 bases, in that order; junction bases with no gene match: 13. The CDR3 DNA follows: TGCGCCAGCAGCCCGGGTCCGATAGCGGGGGTTTACTACGAGCAGTACTTC. Translating gives CASSPGPIAGVYYEQYF.

This clone was seen only once. This chain uses TRBV28 with TRBJ1-4; D not resolved. CDR1 and CDR2 (germline): MDHEN, SYDVKM. CDR3 length equals 14 residues. V shed 8 bases and J shed 2 bases, with 12 bases lying between them. The DNA of the CDR3 is TGTGCCAGCGGACGGGGAGGTACTAATGAAAAACTGTTTTTT. This gives the protein CASGRGGTNEKLFF.

The chain carries TRBV6-4 and TRBJ2-1; the match to TRBD2 covers 14 bases. Germline V lookup: CDR1 MRHNA, CDR2 SNTAGT. J gave up 0 bases and V 8 bases, and 6 bases lay outside the gene matches. The CDR3 extends over 17 amino acids. The DNA of the CDR3 is TGTGCCAGCCGAGGGACTAGCGGGGGAAGCTCCTACAATGAGCAGTTCTTC. Amino acid sequence: CASRGTSGGSSYNEQFF.

The J gene is TRBJ1-1, the V gene TRBV28; a possible D gene is TRBD1 (5 bases). CDR1 is MDHEN, CDR2 SYDVKM, per germline. The CDR3 loop spans 13 amino acids. With 2 bases removed from V and 11 bases from J, the gap between germline ends came to 15 bases. This CDR3 reads CASSLGLGRDAFF. CDR3 DNA sequence: TGTGCCAGCAGTTTAGGTTTAGGGCGGGACGCTTTCTTT.

This clone came up once. J is TRBJ2-1 and V is TRBV7-6; 11 nucleotides agree with TRBD2. The CDR3 is 15 residues long. The V gene's germline CDR1 is SGHVS and CDR2 FNYEAQ. Germline trimming cut 5 bases from V and 7 bases from J; bases unmatched to any gene: 7. The CDR3 DNA sequence: TGTGCCAGCAGCACGGGCCTAGCGGGGGGAAATGAGCAGTTCTTC. It yields the protein CASSTGLAGGNEQFF.

The chain employs TRBV11-2 and TRBJ2-2, with D possibly being TRBD1 (5 bases). CDR1 is SGHAT, CDR2 FQNNGV, per germline. This CDR3 region has 14 residues. Trimming stripped 1 base from V and 7 bases from J, with 10 bases between. The CDR3 coding sequence is TGTGCCAGCAGCTTAGGCAGGGTTGGCGGGGAGCTGTTTTTT. Its protein is CASSLGRVGGELFF.

The chain couples TRBV30 to TRBJ2-7; D remains ambiguous. From germline, CDR1 is GTSNPN and CDR2 SVGIG (reference sequence). The CDR3 length is 11 residues. V shed 3 bases and J shed 3 bases, with 6 bases lying between them. As DNA, the CDR3 is TGTGCCTGGAGCCCCGGCTACGAGCAGTACTTC. Translating gives CAWSPGYEQYF.

This clone was observed a few times. This sequence joins TRBV24-1 and TRBJ2-1, with 11 bases aligning to TRBD2. Germline CDR1 KGHDR, CDR2 SFDVKD. V trimming: 4 bases; J trimming: 9 bases; junction bases outside the gene matches: 13. This CDR3 spans 17 amino acids. The CDR3 DNA reads as TGTGCCACCAGTGACTTCTCGACTAGCGGGAAGAATGGTGAGCAGTTCTTC. It codes for CATSDFSTSGKNGEQFF.

This chain connects TRBV10-3 to TRBJ2-5; 7 positions match TRBD2. Looked up from germline, CDR1 is ENHRY and CDR2 is SYGVKD. With 3 bases clipped from V and 2 bases from J, the junction kept 6 bases outside the gene matches. This CDR3 has 15 residues. CDR3 sequence (DNA): TGTGCCATCAGTGAAGCGCTAGCGGAACAAGAGACCCAGTACTTC. Translated, it gives CAISEALAEQETQYF.

This rearrangement joins TRBV5-4 to TRBJ1-2, with TRBD1 matching 8 bases. The length of the CDR3 is 12 residues. V was clipped by 4 bases and J by 8 bases; unmatched bases: 4. Germline V gene lookup returns CDR1 SGHNT and CDR2 YYREEE (reference sequence). The CDR3 loop reads CASSQGAEGYTF. Here the CDR3 DNA reads TGTGCCAGCAGCCAGGGGGCGGAAGGCTACACCTTC.

A single count supports this clone. V gene TRBV10-3 combines with J gene TRBJ2-3, with 9 bases identical to TRBD1. CDR3 size: 15 residues. Germline-derived CDR1 and CDR2 are ENHRY and SYGVKD. The ends lost 5 bases at V and 6 bases at J; junction bases unmatched: 9. The CDR3 DNA is TGTGCCATCAGTTCCGGGACAGGGAACCGGGATACGCAGTATTTT. Translated: CAISSGTGNRDTQYF.

The chain combines TRBV3-1 (or the pseudogene TRBV3-2) with TRBJ1-2; 7 positions match TRBD1. CDR3 size: 14 residues. Germline-derived CDR1 and CDR2 are LGHDT and YNNKEL (reference sequence). The J segment lost 3 bases and the V segment lost 1 base, leaving 2 bases of the junction unmatched. The CDR3 protein is CASSQGQGYYGYTF. The CDR3 DNA reads as TGTGCCAGCAGCCAAGGACAGGGATACTATGGCTACACCTTC.